This T cell receptor beta chain was recorded in a study of blood T cells in healthy people across ages. Study-wide results and limits: Reliance upon unsorted PBMCs precluded definitive naive versus antigen-experienced comparison.

The CDR3 has 15 amino acids. The V gene's germline CDR1 is MGHRA and CDR2 YSYEKL. V trimming: 10 bases; J trimming: 5 bases; junction bases outside the gene matches: 14. Together with a sample-barcoded 5' primer, a J-beta primer mix was included in a second PCR lasting about 7 to 11 cycles. Each CDR3 protein is one row after TCRdb ran MiXCR on the 5' RACE reads. Found here are approximately 1.5 million distinct CDR3 sequences, about 31% of them singletons; the top ten hold about 11%. Note on this clonotype: The antigen is unknown. A much more abundant neighbour one base away suggests this may be a read error.

The chain employs TRBV4-1 and TRBJ2-1; 7 bases match TRBD2. This clonotype was sampled from a woman in her twenties or thirties in good health. Sequencing was done on a sample of blood. The CDR3 DNA reads as TGCGCCAACAGAGCCAATCTCGGGAGGAACAATGAGCAGTTCTTC. Protein sequence: CANRANLGRNNEQFF.